The 4 T cell receptor beta chains given below trace back to one sample, sequenced in a study of T cell repertoires in cytomegalovirus infection. Antigens of these TCRs are unknown. TCRdb redid the calling of the reads with MiXCR, one entry per CDR3 protein. This sample carries roughly 990,000 distinct CDR3 sequences, 31% of them seen once, and the ten largest clones take over 12%. The sample in question was cultured CD8+ T cells from PBMCs, obtained from culture after CMV antigen stimulation. All receptors derive from a human donor in good health (CMV status not recorded). Some clones in this sample may be carry-over from other donors' samples.

In this sample, this clonotype turned up many times. The rearrangement links TRBV7-9 to TRBJ2-1; D perhaps matches TRBD1 (5 bases). CDR3 length: 14 amino acids. V was clipped by 4 bases and J by 6 bases, with 13 bases between them. CDR1 is SEHNR and CDR2 is FQNEAQ in the germline V gene (reference sequence). Written as DNA, the CDR3 is TGTGCCAGCAGCTCGGTTTTGGGGCCCAATGAGCAGTTCTTC. This encodes CASSSVLGPNEQFF.

The chain links TRBV27 to TRBJ2-3, with 8 bases matching TRBD2. The CDR3 sequence is 15 residues long. V lost 6 bases and J lost 0; bases outside the gene matches: 5. Germline lookup yields CDR1 MNHEY and CDR2 SMNVEV (reference sequence). CDR3 coding DNA: TGTGCCAGCAGAGGCGGGGGGTTTAGCACAGATACGCAGTATTTT. It yields the protein CASRGGGFSTDTQYF.

This chain connects TRBV29-1 to TRBJ2-1, with a possible D match to TRBD1 (6 bases). Germline assignment: CDR1 SQVTM and CDR2 ANQGSEA. The CDR3 contains 16 residues. V was clipped by 2 bases and J by 5 bases, with 19 bases between them. The CDR3 coding sequence is TGCAGCGTTGAATGGGAACTTACAGGGTTAGACAATGAGCAGTTCTTC. Translated, it gives CSVEWELTGLDNEQFF.

This clonotype was detected only a few times. For the CDR3, the DNA is TGTGCCAGCAGTACGCTGACAGGGGCCCCTAGCACAGATACGCAGTATTTT. It yields the protein CASSTLTGAPSTDTQYF. The chain combines TRBV28 with TRBJ2-3; 8 bases map to TRBD1. Germline CDR1 and CDR2: MDHEN and SYDVKM. This CDR3 is 17 amino acids long. The V segment lost 5 bases and the J segment 0 bases; nucleotides outside the gene matches: 10.